The TCR beta chain described here comes from a study of blood T cell repertoires in COVID-19. About the study: T cells, B-cell-depleted T cells, or PBMCs supplied cDNA or gDNA.

This clone was recorded once. This CDR3 has 13 residues. Trimming took off 7 bases at V and 7 bases at J, with 11 bases between the two ends. Germline CDR1 LNHDA, CDR2 SQIVND (reference sequence). Original processing notes: Amplification of reference gene primers was used by the study to estimate nucleated cell counts. Sequencing was performed with immunoSEQ multiplex PCR; in TCRdb, only in-frame clones are kept and a portion is missing. D and trimming were read from the DNA, whereas the V and J calls and clone size are those reported in that table. The profile shows around 77,000 clones, 85% to 90% of them singletons.

Sequencing used peripheral blood. This clonotype was obtained from an older man with active or convalescent COVID-19. V is TRBV19 and J is TRBJ1-6; D is unclear. The CDR3 region has the DNA TGTGCCAGTATGAGCTTCGGGAATTCACCCCTCCACTTT. Amino acid sequence: CASMSFGNSPLHF.